This TCR beta chain stems from a study of cytomegalovirus exposure and HLA in healthy donors. The CDR3 sequence is 16 residues long. The germline V and J ends were trimmed by 1 base and 1 base, with 14 bases remaining between them. CDR1 is SGHDT and CDR2 is YYEEEE in the germline V gene. The PCR made use of 60 Vbeta and 13 Jbeta primers. Assay used: immunoSEQ multiplex PCR; TCRdb lists only in-frame clones, some missing. The table includes about 180,000 clones, around 80% detected once. V and J are TRBV5-6 and TRBJ1-1; perhaps TRBD1 as D (6 bases). The specimen was PBMCs. The receptor comes from a girl aged 10 to 17 in good health and CMV-seropositive. The DNA for the CDR3 is TGTGCCAGCAGCTTGAACGTCGGGGGGCCGAACACTGAAGCTTTCTTT. This sequence encodes CASSLNVGGPNTEAFF.